This is a list of T cell receptor beta chains from one sample in a study of shared clonotypes between healthy human individuals. Data came from immunoSEQ multiplex PCR; TCRdb stores just in-frame clones and leaves some out. The sample records 1.4 million to 1.5 million clones, more than 95% being singletons. The specimen sequenced was naive CD4+ T cells sorted from blood. These receptors came from a young man in good health. Each CDR3 is given with its conserved first and last residue. The order of the fields is V gene, J gene, CDR3 protein.

TRBV30	TRBJ2-1	CAWRASGSLDEQFF
TRBV4-1	TRBJ1-3	CASSQVLTSGNTIYF
TRBV18	TRBJ2-5	CASSLDRSQETQYF
TRBV28	TRBJ1-1	CASPKNWGTPNTEAFF
TRBV28	TRBJ1-2	CASSLQLGDGGYTF
TRBV6-1	TRBJ2-2	CASSEPAGAGWTGELFF
TRBV25-1	TRBJ2-1	CASSALQGKGYNEQFF
TRBV7-2	TRBJ2-6	CASSPTVTGANVLTF
TRBV5-8	TRBJ2-7	CASRLSEVSSYEQYF
TRBV29-1	TRBJ1-1	CSVILTGGRTEAFF
TRBV11-2	TRBJ1-1	CASSLEGGGETEAFF
TRBV4-3	TRBJ2-4	CASSQNSKNIQYF
TRBV7-2	TRBJ2-7	CASSSRPPSSYEQYF
TRBV27	TRBJ1-4	CASSLLGSGEKLFF
TRBV5-1	TRBJ2-3	CASSLGDRGTDTQYF
TRBV9	TRBJ1-3	CASSSRGDSPILGNTIYF
TRBV7-2	TRBJ2-2	CASSRPTSGTTGELFF
TRBV7-6	TRBJ2-5	CASSLVGQGARETQYF
TRBV2	TRBJ2-3	CASSEESGNTQYF
TRBV6-5	TRBJ1-5	CASRRGVNQPQHF
TRBV28	TRBJ1-1	CASSFLATEAFF
TRBV30	TRBJ1-2	CTIENRGPSNYGYTF
TRBV5-1	TRBJ2-7	CASSLYTGAGEQYF
TRBV27	TRBJ1-1	CASSLFPGSNTEAFF
TRBV28	TRBJ1-3	CASSGVLGSSGNTIYF
TRBV18	TRBJ2-6	CASSPVSQGVSGANVLTF
TRBV15	TRBJ2-5	CATSRDLRETQYF
TRBV7-2	TRBJ1-5	CASSLRGDQPQHF
TRBV27	TRBJ1-4	CASSLSPRQGREKLFF
TRBV18	TRBJ1-1	CASSPEDRLEAFF
TRBV4-1	TRBJ2-3	CASSQVLARGDTQYF
TRBV7-2	TRBJ1-1	CASSLPGAVNTEAFF
TRBV28	TRBJ2-2	CASSVGPPNTGELFF
TRBV19	TRBJ1-1	CASGQAAEAFF